A selection of T cell receptor beta chains follows, all from one sample in a study of T cell responses to AZD1222 COVID-19 vaccine. Profiled with immunoSEQ multiplex PCR; TCRdb holds only in-frame clones, not every one. The sample consists of 68,000 or so clones, roughly 90% of them appearing once. The sequenced sample was peripheral blood, obtained on day 0 of AZD1222 vaccination. The receptor source for this set is an adult in good health. The CDR3 runs from the conserved cysteine through the conserved F or W. The D gene is left open where the match is weak. Expanded clones get a size class; other rows say once, few or many, or leave the size out.

D gene: TRBD1; V gene: TRBV19; clone size: -; J gene: TRBJ2-7; CDR3 protein: CASSLTGAYEQYF; CDR3 DNA: TGTGCCAGTAGTTTGACAGGGGCCTACGAGCAGTACTTC
D gene: -; V gene: TRBV15; clone size: -; J gene: TRBJ2-6; CDR3 protein: CATSRDSGVSGANVLTF; CDR3 DNA: TGTGCCACCAGCAGAGATTCGGGCGTCTCTGGGGCCAACGTCCTGACTTTC
D gene: TRBD2; V gene: TRBV4-2; clone size: -; J gene: TRBJ2-7; CDR3 protein: CASSQGDPAGGYEQYF; CDR3 DNA: TGTGCCAGCAGCCAAGGGGATCCAGCGGGAGGCTACGAGCAGTACTTC
D gene: -; V gene: TRBV28; clone size: -; J gene: TRBJ2-2; CDR3 protein: CASRYRDMVTGELFF; CDR3 DNA: TGTGCCAGCAGATACCGGGACATGGTCACCGGGGAGCTGTTTTTT
D gene: -; V gene: TRBV7-6; clone size: -; J gene: TRBJ2-7; CDR3 protein: CASSLGSQGYEQYF; CDR3 DNA: TGTGCCAGCAGCTTAGGGAGTCAGGGCTACGAGCAGTACTTC
D gene: TRBD2; V gene: TRBV12-3/TRBV12-4; clone size: -; J gene: TRBJ2-7; CDR3 protein: CASNKREGREQYF; CDR3 DNA: TGTGCCAGCAATAAGCGGGAGGGCCGCGAGCAGTACTTC
D gene: -; V gene: TRBV1; clone size: -; J gene: TRBJ2-5; CDR3 protein: CTSSQDHLRGENQETQYF; CDR3 DNA: TGCACCAGCAGCCAAGATCACCTTCGGGGGGAGAATCAAGAGACCCAGTACTTC
D gene: TRBD2; V gene: TRBV6-4; clone size: once; J gene: TRBJ2-3; CDR3 protein: CASSDSSGRATDTQYF; CDR3 DNA: TGTGCCAGCAGTGACTCTAGCGGGAGGGCCACAGATACGCAGTATTTT
D gene: -; V gene: TRBV4-1; clone size: -; J gene: TRBJ1-1; CDR3 protein: CASSQDPQGEAFF; CDR3 DNA: TGCGCCAGCAGCCAAGATCCCCAGGGTGAAGCTTTCTTT
D gene: -; V gene: TRBV28; clone size: -; J gene: TRBJ1-2; CDR3 protein: CASSFNSYGYTF; CDR3 DNA: TGTGCCAGCAGTTTCAATTCTTATGGCTACACCTTC
D gene: TRBD2; V gene: TRBV6-2/TRBV6-3; clone size: -; J gene: TRBJ2-3; CDR3 protein: CASSSYFGLAGGGDTQYF; CDR3 DNA: TGTGCCAGCAGTTCCTACTTCGGACTAGCGGGAGGAGGAGATACGCAGTATTTT
D gene: -; V gene: TRBV11-1; clone size: few; J gene: TRBJ2-1; CDR3 protein: CASSPTGAENNNEQFF; CDR3 DNA: TGTGCCAGCAGCCCCACTGGGGCGGAGAACAACAATGAGCAGTTCTTC
D gene: TRBD1; V gene: TRBV7-8; clone size: -; J gene: TRBJ1-6; CDR3 protein: CASSFPQGAENNSPLHF; CDR3 DNA: TGTGCCAGCAGCTTTCCACAGGGGGCAGAGAATAATTCACCCCTCCACTTT
D gene: -; V gene: TRBV14; clone size: -; J gene: TRBJ2-1; CDR3 protein: CASTPSRGTANEQFF; CDR3 DNA: TGTGCCAGCACCCCTAGCCGGGGGACGGCGAATGAGCAGTTCTTC
D gene: -; V gene: TRBV7-9; clone size: once; J gene: TRBJ2-5; CDR3 protein: CASSRSGTKEETQYF; CDR3 DNA: TGTGCCAGCAGTCGATCCGGGACCAAAGAAGAGACCCAGTACTTC
D gene: -; V gene: TRBV7-9; clone size: once; J gene: TRBJ1-1; CDR3 protein: CASSLSGGLDTEAFF; CDR3 DNA: TGTGCCAGCAGCTTAAGCGGGGGCTTAGACACTGAAGCTTTCTTT
D gene: -; V gene: TRBV11-3; clone size: -; J gene: TRBJ2-2; CDR3 protein: CASSPTPAGELFF; CDR3 DNA: TGTGCCAGCAGCCCCACCCCGGCCGGGGAGCTGTTTTTT
D gene: -; V gene: TRBV12-3/TRBV12-4; clone size: -; J gene: TRBJ1-2; CDR3 protein: CASSYLYGYTF; CDR3 DNA: TGTGCCAGCAGTTACCTCTATGGCTACACCTTC
D gene: -; V gene: TRBV5-1; clone size: -; J gene: TRBJ2-1; CDR3 protein: CASSWDRSSYNEQFF; CDR3 DNA: TGCGCCAGCAGCTGGGATCGCAGCTCCTACAATGAGCAGTTCTTC
D gene: -; V gene: TRBV4-1; clone size: -; J gene: TRBJ1-2; CDR3 protein: CASSRLWRGINYGYTF; CDR3 DNA: TGCGCCAGCAGCCGCCTTTGGAGAGGAATTAACTATGGCTACACCTTC
D gene: TRBD2; V gene: TRBV6-4; clone size: -; J gene: TRBJ2-1; CDR3 protein: CASAAAGGPYNEQFF; CDR3 DNA: TGTGCCAGCGCCGCGGCGGGAGGACCCTACAATGAGCAGTTCTTC
D gene: -; V gene: TRBV6-4; clone size: -; J gene: TRBJ2-1; CDR3 protein: CASSLTASYNEQFF; CDR3 DNA: TGTGCCAGCAGTTTGACAGCCTCCTACAATGAGCAGTTCTTC
D gene: TRBD2; V gene: TRBV3-1/TRBV3-2; clone size: -; J gene: TRBJ2-1; CDR3 protein: CASSLRLAANVWGEQFF; CDR3 DNA: TGTGCCAGCAGCCTCAGACTAGCGGCAAACGTTTGGGGTGAGCAGTTCTTC
D gene: -; V gene: TRBV15; clone size: -; J gene: TRBJ1-5; CDR3 protein: CATSSWAENQPQHF; CDR3 DNA: TGTGCCACCAGCAGTTGGGCTGAGAATCAGCCCCAGCATTTT
D gene: TRBD1; V gene: TRBV30; clone size: -; J gene: TRBJ2-7; CDR3 protein: CAWSWGQGAAHEQYF; CDR3 DNA: TGTGCCTGGAGTTGGGGACAGGGGGCGGCCCACGAGCAGTACTTC
D gene: TRBD2; V gene: TRBV24-1; clone size: -; J gene: TRBJ2-1; CDR3 protein: CATSDRAGGLTNEQFF; CDR3 DNA: TGTGCCACCAGTGATAGGGCGGGAGGGCTGACCAATGAGCAGTTCTTC
D gene: TRBD2; V gene: TRBV4-3; clone size: -; J gene: TRBJ2-2; CDR3 protein: CASSLRTSGSGSGELFF; CDR3 DNA: TGCGCCAGCAGCCTCCGGACTAGCGGGAGTGGTTCCGGGGAGCTGTTTTTT
D gene: -; V gene: TRBV4-1; clone size: -; J gene: TRBJ1-4; CDR3 protein: CASSRGSTNEKLFF; CDR3 DNA: TGCGCCAGCAGCCGAGGCTCAACTAATGAAAAACTGTTTTTT
D gene: -; V gene: TRBV2; clone size: -; J gene: TRBJ1-5; CDR3 protein: CASKRTENSNQPQHF; CDR3 DNA: TGTGCCAGCAAAAGGACAGAGAATAGCAATCAGCCCCAGCATTTT
D gene: -; V gene: TRBV7-9; clone size: -; J gene: TRBJ1-3; CDR3 protein: CASSFIPHSGNTIYF; CDR3 DNA: TGTGCCAGCAGCTTTATCCCTCACTCTGGAAACACCATATATTTT
D gene: TRBD2; V gene: TRBV6-6; clone size: -; J gene: TRBJ2-7; CDR3 protein: CASRTSGGDEQYF; CDR3 DNA: TGTGCCAGCAGAACTAGCGGAGGAGACGAGCAGTACTTC
D gene: TRBD1; V gene: TRBV10-3; clone size: -; J gene: TRBJ2-7; CDR3 protein: CAISPGQTTLQYF; CDR3 DNA: TGTGCCATCAGTCCGGGACAGACAACCCTGCAGTACTTC
D gene: TRBD1; V gene: TRBV7-9; clone size: -; J gene: TRBJ2-6; CDR3 protein: CASSPRGQGAGANVLTF; CDR3 DNA: TGTGCCAGCAGCCCGAGGGGACAGGGAGCCGGGGCCAACGTCCTGACTTTC
D gene: -; V gene: TRBV10-3; clone size: -; J gene: TRBJ2-7; CDR3 protein: CAISSIDRQSYEQYF; CDR3 DNA: TGTGCCATCAGTTCCATAGACAGGCAATCCTACGAGCAGTACTTC
D gene: TRBD2; V gene: TRBV9; clone size: -; J gene: TRBJ2-1; CDR3 protein: CASSVGGTSVNEQFF; CDR3 DNA: TGTGCCAGCAGCGTAGGTGGGACTAGCGTCAATGAGCAGTTCTTC
D gene: TRBD1; V gene: TRBV27; clone size: -; J gene: TRBJ1-3; CDR3 protein: CASSLTGGGGNTIYF; CDR3 DNA: TGTGCCAGCAGTTTGACAGGGGGCGGTGGAAACACCATATATTTT
D gene: -; V gene: TRBV6-6; clone size: -; J gene: TRBJ2-1; CDR3 protein: CASNAGLGELNEQFF; CDR3 DNA: TGTGCCAGCAACGCAGGACTTGGGGAGTTGAATGAGCAGTTCTTC
D gene: TRBD2; V gene: TRBV15; clone size: -; J gene: TRBJ2-5; CDR3 protein: CATSRARLAGNQNSQETQYF; CDR3 DNA: TGTGCCACCAGCAGAGCTCGGCTAGCGGGAAACCAAAACTCTCAAGAGACCCAGTACTTC
D gene: -; V gene: TRBV5-1; clone size: -; J gene: TRBJ2-1; CDR3 protein: CASSRRDNEQFF; CDR3 DNA: TGCGCCAGCAGCCGGAGGGACAATGAGCAGTTCTTC
D gene: TRBD1; V gene: TRBV5-1; clone size: -; J gene: TRBJ1-5; CDR3 protein: CASSPWTGGNQPQHF; CDR3 DNA: TGCGCCAGCAGCCCGTGGACAGGGGGCAATCAGCCCCAGCATTTT
D gene: -; V gene: TRBV28; clone size: -; J gene: TRBJ1-2; CDR3 protein: CASSLWVVQGPSGYGYTF; CDR3 DNA: TGTGCCAGCAGTTTATGGGTGGTCCAGGGACCTTCTGGGTATGGCTACACCTTC
D gene: -; V gene: TRBV19; clone size: -; J gene: TRBJ1-1; CDR3 protein: CASSSTQGYRAEAFF; CDR3 DNA: TGTGCCAGTAGTTCAACTCAGGGATATCGCGCTGAAGCTTTCTTT
D gene: TRBD1; V gene: TRBV6-5; clone size: -; J gene: TRBJ1-3; CDR3 protein: CASSYGEGGSGNTIYF; CDR3 DNA: TGTGCCAGCAGTTACGGTGAAGGGGGCTCAGGAAACACCATATATTTT
D gene: -; V gene: TRBV4-1; clone size: -; J gene: TRBJ1-4; CDR3 protein: CASSQVFGRANEKLFF; CDR3 DNA: TGCGCCAGCAGCCAAGTTTTCGGCAGGGCGAATGAAAAACTGTTTTTT
D gene: TRBD1; V gene: TRBV6-5; clone size: once; J gene: TRBJ1-1; CDR3 protein: CASRLTGTGNTEAFF; CDR3 DNA: TGTGCCAGCAGACTGACCGGGACAGGGAACACTGAAGCTTTCTTT